These T cell receptor beta chains were read from a single sample in a study of cytotoxic CD8 clonotypes in ibrutinib-treated CLL. Some clones are missing from TCRdb's copy, which holds only in-frame ones; the method was immunoSEQ multiplex PCR. The sample has fewer than 200,000 clones; under 90% are singletons. The sample here was PBMCs, taken after 24 months of ibrutinib treatment. The receptors derive from a human donor with chronic lymphocytic leukemia. Each CDR3 is given with its conserved first and last residue. The D gene is left open where the match is weak. Size is stated for part of the rows, as once, few or many counts, or as a class when the clone is expanded.

clone size	D gene	V gene	J gene	CDR3 DNA	CDR3 protein
-	TRBD2	TRBV18	TRBJ2-5	TGTGCCAGCTCACCGGGTGGCGGGGGACAAGAGACCCAGTACTTC	CASSPGGGGQETQYF
once	-	TRBV7-3	TRBJ2-7	TGTGCCAGCAGCTTAAGGGGGCTGGGCTCCTACGAGCAGTACTTC	CASSLRGLGSYEQYF
-	-	TRBV18	TRBJ2-2	TGTGCCAGCTCGCGGGACTTCCCTACCGGGGAGCTGTTTTTT	CASSRDFPTGELFF
-	TRBD1	TRBV6-5	TRBJ1-1	TGTGCCAGCTCCCAAACAGGGGGCAATCCTGAAGCTTTCTTT	CASSQTGGNPEAFF
-	TRBD1	TRBV30	TRBJ2-7	TGTGCCTGGAGTCCCGCTTGGGACAGGGGTGCCGAGCAGTACTTC	CAWSPAWDRGAEQYF
-	TRBD1	TRBV6-1	TRBJ2-3	TGTGCCAGCAAGCTGACAGGGGGCGGAGATACGCAGTATTTT	CASKLTGGGDTQYF
-	-	TRBV6-1	TRBJ1-5	TGTGCCAGCAGTGAAGGGCCACTGGGAAGCAATCAGCCCCAGCATTTT	CASSEGPLGSNQPQHF
-	-	TRBV9	TRBJ1-3	TGTGCCAGCAGCGTTCAGATTTCTGGAAACACCATATATTTT	CASSVQISGNTIYF
-	-	TRBV6-5	TRBJ1-5	TGTGCCAGCATGGGGGAGGGTCAGCCCCAGCATTTT	CASMGEGQPQHF
-	-	TRBV28	TRBJ1-5	TGTGCCAGCAGTTTTAGTACGACAACCTTACTACCGGGACTGATCAATCAGCCCCAGCATTTT	CASSFSTTTLLPGLINQPQHF
-	TRBD2	TRBV5-1	TRBJ2-1	TGCGCCAGCAGCTTGCCCGGGGGGGGCAATGAGCAGTTCTTC	CASSLPGGGNEQFF
-	TRBD2	TRBV6-6	TRBJ2-7	TGTGCCAGCAGCCATAGAATGGGAGGGTCTTCCTACGAGCAGTACTTC	CASSHRMGGSSYEQYF
-	-	TRBV28	TRBJ2-2	TGTGGCGTTCGGGGAGCCACCGGGGAGCTGTTTTTT	CGVRGATGELFF
-	TRBD2	TRBV5-1	TRBJ2-5	TGCGCCAGCAGCTTTAGCAGTATCCGGGAGGGCGGTGAGACCCAGTACTTC	CASSFSSIREGGETQYF
-	-	TRBV9	TRBJ1-3	TGTGCCAGCAGCGTAGCATTCGTTAGCTCTGGAAACACCATATATTTT	CASSVAFVSSGNTIYF
-	-	TRBV19	TRBJ1-5	TGTGCCAGTAGTATGGAGGGAGGCAATCAGCCCCAGCATTTT	CASSMEGGNQPQHF
-	TRBD2	TRBV6-5	TRBJ2-1	TGTGCCAGCAGAACGGGGACTAGCGGGTCAGATGAGCAGTTCTTC	CASRTGTSGSDEQFF
-	-	TRBV9	TRBJ1-1	TGTGCCAGCAGCGCCGGGGGAAGGGGGAACACTGAAGCTTTCTTT	CASSAGGRGNTEAFF
-	TRBD1	TRBV28	TRBJ1-4	TGTGCCAGCAGTTTACAACAGGGGATGGGGGGTGAAAAACTGTTTTTT	CASSLQQGMGGEKLFF
once	-	TRBV4-2	TRBJ1-5	TGTGCCAGCAGCCAAGTTTTGGCGAGCAATCAGCCCCAGCATTTT	CASSQVLASNQPQHF
-	TRBD1	TRBV7-8	TRBJ1-1	TGTGCCAGCAGCTTAGCGTCAGGGGGGCGTAGGGCCCTCACTGAAGCTTTCTTT	CASSLASGGRRALTEAFF
-	TRBD1	TRBV16	TRBJ1-1	TGTGCCAGCAGCAAGGACAGGGGGCTTGGTGAAGCTTTCTTT	CASSKDRGLGEAFF
-	TRBD2	TRBV28	TRBJ2-2	TGTGCCAGCAGCCCAGGGAGGGTTGCGGCCGGGGAGCTGTTTTTT	CASSPGRVAAGELFF
-	-	TRBV15	TRBJ1-5	TGTGCCACCAGCAGAGAGGGCGGTAGCAATCAGCCCCAGCATTTT	CATSREGGSNQPQHF
once	TRBD1	TRBV6-5	TRBJ1-4	TGTGCCAGCAGTTACTCGAGGGGGCCTAATGAAAAACTGTTTTTT	CASSYSRGPNEKLFF
-	-	TRBV29-1	TRBJ1-1	TGCAGCGTTATGGGGTCAGGGGCAGGGAACACTGAAGCTTTCTTT	CSVMGSGAGNTEAFF
-	TRBD1	TRBV5-6	TRBJ1-1	TGTGCCAGCAGCCTGACAGGACAGGGATCATCAGCTTTCTTT	CASSLTGQGSSAFF
-	TRBD1	TRBV11-3	TRBJ1-2	TGTGCCAGCACCTCACGGGGAGCAGGGGGACCCTATGGCTACACCTTC	CASTSRGAGGPYGYTF
-	-	TRBV7-2	TRBJ2-1	TGTGCCAGCAGCTTAGTGCGGATTGAGCAGTTCTTC	CASSLVRIEQFF
-	TRBD1	TRBV6-5	TRBJ1-1	TGTGCCAGCAGTACGGACAGGGGGCCTGAAGCTGAAGCTTTCTTT	CASSTDRGPEAEAFF
-	TRBD1	TRBV18	TRBJ2-3	TGTGCCAGCTCCGGGACAGAAACAGATACGCAGTATTTT	CASSGTETDTQYF
-	TRBD1	TRBV6-6	TRBJ1-2	TGTGCCAGCAGCCGAGGACAGGCGGCTGCCTATGGCTACACCTTC	CASSRGQAAAYGYTF
-	TRBD1	TRBV5-1	TRBJ1-3	TGCGCCAGCAGCTTGACAGGGGAGACTGGAAACACCATATATTTT	CASSLTGETGNTIYF